The clone carrying this T cell receptor (beta chain) was picked up one time. Profiling relied on immunoSEQ multiplex PCR, and the TCRdb table lists in-frame clones only, not all of them. Of about 290,000 clones in the sample, about nine tenths are singletons; the top ten hold roughly 11%. This entry belongs to a study of blood T cell repertoires in COVID-19. The CDR3 extends over 12 amino acids. Trimming stripped 4 bases from V and 7 bases from J, with 11 bases between. Germline V CDR1 and CDR2: SGHNT, YYREEE (reference sequence). The V gene is TRBV5-4, the J gene TRBJ1-2; unclear D gene. This sequence was found in a woman aged 30 to 39 with COVID-19, enrolled during active disease. Material: peripheral blood. The CDR3 DNA reads TGTGCCAGCAGCCCCGGACTGGTTGGCTACACCTTC. It encodes CASSPGLVGYTF.